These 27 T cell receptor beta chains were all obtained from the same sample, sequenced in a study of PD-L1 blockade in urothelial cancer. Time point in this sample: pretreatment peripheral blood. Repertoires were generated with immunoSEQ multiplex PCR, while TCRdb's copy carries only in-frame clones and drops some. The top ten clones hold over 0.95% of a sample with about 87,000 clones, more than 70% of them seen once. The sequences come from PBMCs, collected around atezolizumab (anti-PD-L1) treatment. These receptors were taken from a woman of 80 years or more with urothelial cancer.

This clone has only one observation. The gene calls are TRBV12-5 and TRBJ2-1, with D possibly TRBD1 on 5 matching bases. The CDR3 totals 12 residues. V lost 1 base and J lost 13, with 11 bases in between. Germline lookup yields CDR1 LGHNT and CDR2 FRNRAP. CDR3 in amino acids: CASGLGVGQQFF. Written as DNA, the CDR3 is TGTGCTAGTGGTTTGGGAGTCGGACAACAGTTCTTC.

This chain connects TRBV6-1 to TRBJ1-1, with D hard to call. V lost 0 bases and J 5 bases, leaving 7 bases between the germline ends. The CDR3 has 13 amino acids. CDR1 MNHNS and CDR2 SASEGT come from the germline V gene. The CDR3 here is CASSEAGETEAFF. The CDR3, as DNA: TGTGCCAGCAGTGAAGCCGGGGAGACTGAAGCTTTCTTT.

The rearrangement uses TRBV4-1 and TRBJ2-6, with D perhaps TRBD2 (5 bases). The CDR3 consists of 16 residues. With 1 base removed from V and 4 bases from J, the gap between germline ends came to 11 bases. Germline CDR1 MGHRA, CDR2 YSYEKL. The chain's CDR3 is CASSQGQRPGANVLTF. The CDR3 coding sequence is TGCGCCAGCAGCCAAGGTCAGCGGCCAGGGGCCAACGTCCTGACTTTC.

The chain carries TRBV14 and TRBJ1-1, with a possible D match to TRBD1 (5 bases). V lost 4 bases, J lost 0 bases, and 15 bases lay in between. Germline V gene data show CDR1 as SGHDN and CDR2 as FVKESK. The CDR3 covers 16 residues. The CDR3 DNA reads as TGTGCCAGCAGCCCCCCCGGGGGTTTTATGAACACTGAAGCTTTCTTT. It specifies CASSPPGGFMNTEAFF.

The CDR3 coding sequence is TGTGCCAGCAGTGAGACCAGGGGACGGACCGACTATGGCTACACCTTC. Residues: CASSETRGRTDYGYTF. V gene TRBV2 combines with J gene TRBJ1-2; possible D gene TRBD1, 6 bases. In germline, CDR1 is SNHLY, CDR2 FYNNEI. The CDR3 totals 16 residues. Between the trimmed V and J ends, which lost 3 bases and 3 bases, there was a span of 17 bases.

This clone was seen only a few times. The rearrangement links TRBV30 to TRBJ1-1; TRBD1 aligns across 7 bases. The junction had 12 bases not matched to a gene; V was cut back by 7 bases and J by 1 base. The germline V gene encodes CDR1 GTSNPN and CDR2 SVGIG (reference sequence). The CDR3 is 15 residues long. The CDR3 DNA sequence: TGTGCCTTAGGGAGGACAGGAGGAAAGAACACTGAAGCTTTCTTT. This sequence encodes CALGRTGGKNTEAFF.

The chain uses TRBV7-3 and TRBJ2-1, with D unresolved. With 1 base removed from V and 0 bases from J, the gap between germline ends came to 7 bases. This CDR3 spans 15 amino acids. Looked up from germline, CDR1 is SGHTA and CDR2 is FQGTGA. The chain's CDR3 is CASSLSPSSYNEQFF. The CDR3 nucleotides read TGTGCCAGCAGCTTAAGTCCGAGCTCCTACAATGAGCAGTTCTTC.

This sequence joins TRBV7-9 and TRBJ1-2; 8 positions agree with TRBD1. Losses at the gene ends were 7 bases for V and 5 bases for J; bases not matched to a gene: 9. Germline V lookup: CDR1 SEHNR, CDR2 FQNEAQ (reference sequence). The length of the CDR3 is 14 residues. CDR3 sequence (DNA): TGTGCCAGCATACCCCGGACAGGGCGATATGGCTACACCTTC. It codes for CASIPRTGRYGYTF.

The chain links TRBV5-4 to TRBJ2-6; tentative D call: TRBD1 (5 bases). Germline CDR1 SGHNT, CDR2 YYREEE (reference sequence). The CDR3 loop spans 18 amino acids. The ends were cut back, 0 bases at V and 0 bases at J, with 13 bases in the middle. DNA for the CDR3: TGTGCCAGCAGCTTGGCTTCCAGGGCCAGCTCTGGGGCCAACGTCCTGACTTTC. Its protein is CASSLASRASSGANVLTF.

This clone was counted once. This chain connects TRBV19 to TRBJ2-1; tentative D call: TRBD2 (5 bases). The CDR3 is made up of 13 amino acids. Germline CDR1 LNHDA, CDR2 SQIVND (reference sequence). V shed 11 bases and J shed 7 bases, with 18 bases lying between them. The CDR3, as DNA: TGTGCCGCCAAACCGGGGAGCTCAAATGAGCAGTTCTTC. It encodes CAAKPGSSNEQFF.

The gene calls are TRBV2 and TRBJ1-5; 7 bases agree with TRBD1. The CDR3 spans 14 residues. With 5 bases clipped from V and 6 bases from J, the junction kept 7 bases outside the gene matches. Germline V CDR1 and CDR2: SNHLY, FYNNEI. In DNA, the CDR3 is TGTGCCAGCAGTAACCAGGGGGAAAGTCAGCCCCAGCATTTT. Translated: CASSNQGESQPQHF.

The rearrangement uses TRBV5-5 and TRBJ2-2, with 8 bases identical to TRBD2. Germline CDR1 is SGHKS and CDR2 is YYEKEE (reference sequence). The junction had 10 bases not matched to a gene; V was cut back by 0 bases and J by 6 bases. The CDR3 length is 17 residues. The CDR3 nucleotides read TGTGCCAGCAGCTTGGACGTACGAGCGGGAGTGCCCGGGGAGCTGTTTTTT. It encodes CASSLDVRAGVPGELFF.

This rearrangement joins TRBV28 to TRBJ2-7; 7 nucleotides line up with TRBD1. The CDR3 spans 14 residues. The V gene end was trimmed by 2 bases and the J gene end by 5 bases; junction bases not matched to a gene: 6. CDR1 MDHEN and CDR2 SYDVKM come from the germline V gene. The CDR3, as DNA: TGTGCCAGCAGTTTAACGACAGGGATGGACGAGCAGTACTTC. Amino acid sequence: CASSLTTGMDEQYF. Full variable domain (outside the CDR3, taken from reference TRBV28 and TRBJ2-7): DVKVTQSSRYLVKRTGEKVFLECVQDMDHENMFWYRQDPGLGLRLIYFSYDVKMKEKGDIPEGYSVSREKKERFSLILESASTNQTSMYLCASSLTTGMDEQYFGPGTRLTVT.

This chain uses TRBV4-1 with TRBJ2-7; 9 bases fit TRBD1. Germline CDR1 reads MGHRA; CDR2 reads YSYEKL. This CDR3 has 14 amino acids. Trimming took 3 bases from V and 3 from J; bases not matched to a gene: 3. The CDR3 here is CASSHGQGSYEQYF. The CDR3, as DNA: TGCGCCAGCAGCCATGGACAGGGGAGCTACGAGCAGTACTTC.

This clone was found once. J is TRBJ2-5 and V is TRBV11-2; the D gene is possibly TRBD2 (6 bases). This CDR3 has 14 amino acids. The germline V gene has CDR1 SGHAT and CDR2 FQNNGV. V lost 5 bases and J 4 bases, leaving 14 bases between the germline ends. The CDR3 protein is CASSRLTSLETQYF. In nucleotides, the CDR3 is TGTGCCAGCAGCCGATTGACTAGTCTAGAGACCCAGTACTTC.

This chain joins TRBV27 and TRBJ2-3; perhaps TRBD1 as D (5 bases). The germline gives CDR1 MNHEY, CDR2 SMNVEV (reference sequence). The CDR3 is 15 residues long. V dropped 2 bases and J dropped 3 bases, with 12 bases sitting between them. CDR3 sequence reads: CASSLQGSPTDTQYF. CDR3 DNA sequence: TGTGCCAGCAGTTTACAGGGATCTCCAACAGATACGCAGTATTTT.

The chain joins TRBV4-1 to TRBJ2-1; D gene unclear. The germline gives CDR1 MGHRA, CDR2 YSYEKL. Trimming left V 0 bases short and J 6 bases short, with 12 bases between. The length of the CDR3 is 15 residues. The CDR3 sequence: CASSQEESSSNEQFF. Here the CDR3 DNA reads TGCGCCAGCAGCCAAGAAGAGAGTAGCAGCAATGAGCAGTTCTTC.

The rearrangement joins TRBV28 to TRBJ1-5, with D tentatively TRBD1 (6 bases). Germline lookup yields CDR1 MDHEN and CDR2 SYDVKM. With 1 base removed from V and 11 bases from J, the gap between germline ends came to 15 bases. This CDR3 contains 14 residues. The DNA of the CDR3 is TGTGCCAGCAGTTTATCAGGGGCTTCCGCGGCCCAGCATTTT. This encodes CASSLSGASAAQHF.

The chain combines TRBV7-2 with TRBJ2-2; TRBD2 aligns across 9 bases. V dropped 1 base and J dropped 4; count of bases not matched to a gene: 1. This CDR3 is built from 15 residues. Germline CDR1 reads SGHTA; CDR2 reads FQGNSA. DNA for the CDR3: TGTGCCAGCAGCTTAGGCGGGAGGGTCACCGGGGAGCTGTTTTTT. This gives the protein CASSLGGRVTGELFF.

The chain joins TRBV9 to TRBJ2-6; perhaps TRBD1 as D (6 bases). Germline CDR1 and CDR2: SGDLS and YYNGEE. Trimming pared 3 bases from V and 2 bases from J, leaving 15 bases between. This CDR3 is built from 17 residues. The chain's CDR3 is CASSEHLQGTGANVLTF. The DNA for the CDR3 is TGTGCCAGCAGCGAACACCTTCAGGGGACTGGGGCCAACGTCCTGACTTTC.

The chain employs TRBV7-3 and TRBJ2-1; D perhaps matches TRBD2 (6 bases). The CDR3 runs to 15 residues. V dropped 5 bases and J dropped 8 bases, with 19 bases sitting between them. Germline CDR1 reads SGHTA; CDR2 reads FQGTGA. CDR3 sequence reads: CASSPDIGRRDEQFF. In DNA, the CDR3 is TGTGCCAGCAGCCCAGATATCGGGAGAAGGGATGAGCAGTTCTTC. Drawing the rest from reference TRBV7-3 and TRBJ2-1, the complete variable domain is GAGVSQTPSNKVTEKGKYVELRCDPISGHTALYWYRQSLGQGPEFLIYFQGTGAADDSGLPNDRFFAVRPEGSVSTLKIQRTERGDSAVYLCASSPDIGRRDEQFFGPGTRLTVL.

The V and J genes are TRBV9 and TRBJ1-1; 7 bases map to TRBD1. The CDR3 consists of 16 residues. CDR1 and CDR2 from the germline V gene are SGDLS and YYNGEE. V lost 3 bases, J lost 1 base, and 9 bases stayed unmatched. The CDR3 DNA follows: TGTGCCAGCAGCGACCAGAAAACAGGGGAGAACACTGAAGCTTTCTTT. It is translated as CASSDQKTGENTEAFF.

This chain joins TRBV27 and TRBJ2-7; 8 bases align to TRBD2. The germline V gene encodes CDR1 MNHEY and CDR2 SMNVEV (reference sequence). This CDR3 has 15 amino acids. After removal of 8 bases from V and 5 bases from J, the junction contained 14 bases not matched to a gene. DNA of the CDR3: TGTGCCAGCCCATTTTTACAAGCGGGAGCAGACGAGCAGTACTTC. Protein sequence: CASPFLQAGADEQYF.

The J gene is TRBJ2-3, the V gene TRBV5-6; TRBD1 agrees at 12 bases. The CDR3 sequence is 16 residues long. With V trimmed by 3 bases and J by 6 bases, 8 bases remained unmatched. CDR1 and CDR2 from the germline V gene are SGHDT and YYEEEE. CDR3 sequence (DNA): TGTGCCAGCAGCTATCCCGGGACAGGGGGCTGGGATACGCAGTATTTT. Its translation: CASSYPGTGGWDTQYF. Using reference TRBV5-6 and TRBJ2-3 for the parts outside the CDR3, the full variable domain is DAGVTQSPTHLIKTRGQQVTLRCSPKSGHDTVSWYQQALGQGPQFIFQYYEEEERQRGNFPDRFSGHQFPNYSSELNVNALLLGDSALYLCASSYPGTGGWDTQYFGPGTRLTVL.

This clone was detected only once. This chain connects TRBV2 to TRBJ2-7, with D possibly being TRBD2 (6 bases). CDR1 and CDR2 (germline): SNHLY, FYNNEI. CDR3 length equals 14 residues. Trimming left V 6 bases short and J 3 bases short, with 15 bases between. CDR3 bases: TGTGCCAGCAGGATCTCGGAGGGCTACTACGAGCAGTACTTC. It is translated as CASRISEGYYEQYF.

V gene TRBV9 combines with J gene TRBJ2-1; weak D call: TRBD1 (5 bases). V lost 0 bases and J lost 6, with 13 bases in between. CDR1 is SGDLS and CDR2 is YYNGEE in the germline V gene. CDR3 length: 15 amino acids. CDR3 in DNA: TGTGCCAGCAGCGTAGAGGGGAACACGGGCAATGAGCAGTTCTTC. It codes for CASSVEGNTGNEQFF. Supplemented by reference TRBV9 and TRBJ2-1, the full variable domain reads DSGVTQTPKHLITATGQRVTLRCSPRSGDLSVYWYQQSLDQGLQFLIQYYNGEERAKGNILERFSAQQFPDLHSELNLSSLELGDSALYFCASSVEGNTGNEQFFGPGTRLTVL.

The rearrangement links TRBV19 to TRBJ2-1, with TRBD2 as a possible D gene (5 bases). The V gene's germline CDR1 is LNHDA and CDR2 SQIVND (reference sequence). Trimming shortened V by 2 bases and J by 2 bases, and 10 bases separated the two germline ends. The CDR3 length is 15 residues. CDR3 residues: CASSIPGSPYNEQFF. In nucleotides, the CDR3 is TGTGCCAGTAGTATACCGGGATCCCCCTACAATGAGCAGTTCTTC.